This record concerns one T cell receptor (beta chain) sequence. What it recognizes is unknown. One junction end disagrees with the germline gene, perhaps due to a read error. The library was built from roughly 400 ng RNA with molecular barcoded adaptors for alpha/delta and beta/gamma chains. TCRdb re-called the reads through MiXCR, storing one row per CDR3 protein. This table holds over 35,000 distinct CDR3 sequences, roughly 12% found once. The sample originates from a study of read filtering for tumor transcriptome and immune sequencing. Study conclusions and caveats: IR-seq and RNA-seq agreed better without single-read clonotypes. Single-read clonotypes: about 83% of IR-seq clonotypes (around 3.5% of reads), 65% to 75% of RNA-seq clonotypes (roughly 49% of reads). The CD138-negative fraction was mixed bone marrow immune cells, not pure T cells.

CDR1 is SGHRS, CDR2 YFSETQ, per germline. This CDR3 is 17 amino acids long. This clonotype was sampled from a donor aged 40 or older with multiple myeloma. Sequenced: a population of CD138-negative cells sorted from bone marrow. The gene calls are TRBV5-1 and TRBJ2-1; TRBD2 agrees at 8 bases. CDR3 sequence (DNA): TGCGACAGCAGCAATATAGGGGGAGCGGGAGCCTACAAGGAGCAGTTCTTC. Translation gives CDSSNIGGAGAYKEQFF.